This entry features one T cell receptor (beta chain) sequence. Its antigen is currently unknown. Unique molecular identifiers tagged the TCRbeta library. TCRdb reanalysed the PCR reads using MiXCR and keeps one entry per CDR3 protein. The top ten clones hold 30% to 35% of a sample with about 110,000 distinct CDR3 sequences, 10% of them seen once. The source of the sample is a study of T-cell reconstitution after alpha-beta-depleted transplantation in children. Notes on the study in general: By about two months after transplant, alpha-beta T cells reportedly arose from several hundred graft clones that had expanded. Among T cells one year after transplant, newly produced cells accounted for most counts and diversity. Some patients' high day-60 TCRbeta diversity was traced to surviving recipient T cells and thymic progenitors.

This CDR3 has 16 residues. Trimming removed 5 bases from V and 1 base from J; junction bases left unmatched: 11. Germline V gene lookup returns CDR1 MNHEY and CDR2 SMNVEV (reference sequence). The source is a boy aged 2 to 9 with acute lymphoblastic leukemia, due to receive a stem cell transplant. The starting material was PBMCs, obtained before TCRalphabeta/CD19-depleted stem cell transplant. The chain recombines TRBV27 with TRBJ2-7, with 7 nucleotides matching TRBD2. CDR3 amino acids: CASSLRGAGPSYEQYF. DNA for the CDR3: TGTGCCAGCAGTCTCCGGGGAGCGGGACCTTCCTACGAGCAGTACTTC.